This T cell receptor (beta chain) was found in a study of T cell responses to AZD1222 COVID-19 vaccine. Note on this clone: Its antigen is currently unknown.

Only in-frame clones appear in the TCRdb table, and some are missing; sequencing was by immunoSEQ multiplex PCR. The repertoire has 40,000 to 60,000 clones, about 90% of them found once; the top ten carry around 1.1%. This CDR3 has 14 amino acids. The V end lost 6 bases, the J end lost 0 bases, and 11 bases lay between the germline ends. The germline V gene has CDR1 MNHEY and CDR2 SVGAGI. Study results and caveats: Repertoire samples came only from after the peak T cell response.

The receptor was derived from an adult who received the AZD1222 COVID-19 vaccine. The chain carries TRBV6-5 and TRBJ1-1; possible D gene TRBD1, 5 bases. Here the sequenced sample was peripheral blood, taken 28 days after the second AZD1222 dose. The CDR3 DNA reads TGTGCCAGCAGATTGGGACTCATGAACACTGAAGCTTTCTTT. Protein sequence: CASRLGLMNTEAFF.